These 18 T cell receptor beta chains came from one sample sequenced in a study of Graves' ophthalmopathy and Graves' hyperthyroidism (dated by TCRdb to 2016 to 2018). The run used an Illumina HiSeq 2000. For repertoire sequencing, TCR beta CDR3 regions were amplified from RNA transcripts. The first round was an RT-PCR using HTBI primers with the Qiagen OneStep RT-PCR kit, and this first round was followed by a second-round multiplex PCR, then size selection and purification. TCRdb trimmed the raw reads at Q25, called clones with MiXCR and kept productive beta chains. Here each entry gathers all rows of one CDR3 protein and keeps the most common genes and DNA. The sample table holds 400,000 to 450,000 distinct CDR3 sequences, of which around 20% were seen once. Approximately 3.2% of the sample lies in the top ten. Sequenced: peripheral blood. All receptors derive from a young woman with stable Graves' hyperthyroidism. Donor details come from another sample of the same person, matched by shared clones.

This clonotype was counted only a few times. The chain uses TRBV7-9 and TRBJ1-1, with D perhaps TRBD1 (6 bases). In germline, CDR1 is SEHNR, CDR2 FQNEAQ (reference sequence). Deletions cut 8 bases from V and 5 bases from J, with 18 bases between. The CDR3 has 14 residues. The CDR3 DNA reads TGTGCCAGCCAGCTCGGGGGCTCGATGACTGAAGCTTTCTTT. Amino acid sequence: CASQLGGSMTEAFF.

This clonotype occurred many times. The V gene is TRBV12-3 or TRBV12-4, the J gene TRBJ2-2; 8 positions agree with TRBD1. J gave up 1 base and V 6 bases, and 7 bases lay outside the gene matches. The CDR3 loop spans 16 amino acids. CDR3 coding DNA: TGTGCCAGCAGCCCCAGACAGGGGAGGAACACCGGGGAGCTGTTTTTT. Translating it yields CASSPRQGRNTGELFF.

This chain joins TRBV11-2 and TRBJ1-5; 7 bases match TRBD1. Germline lookup yields CDR1 SGHAT and CDR2 FQNNGV. The CDR3 loop spans 16 amino acids. The V segment lost 1 base and the J segment 0 bases; nucleotides outside the gene matches: 3. CDR3 protein: CASSLGQGNSNQPQHF. CDR3 nucleotides: TGTGCCAGCAGCTTAGGACAGGGAAATAGCAATCAGCCCCAGCATTTT. Together with reference TRBV11-2 and TRBJ1-5, the CDR3 gives the full variable domain: EAGVAQSPRYKIIEKRQSVAFWCNPISGHATLYWYQQILGQGPKLLIQFQNNGVVDDSQLPKDRFSAERLKGVDSTLKIQPAKLEDSAVYLCASSLGQGNSNQPQHFGDGTRLSIL.

This clonotype was observed many times. The V gene is TRBV20-1, the J gene TRBJ2-7; TRBD2 might be the D (6 bases). The ends were cut back, 3 bases at V and 4 bases at J, with 13 bases in the middle. Germline lookup yields CDR1 DFQATT and CDR2 SNEGSKA (reference sequence). This CDR3 comprises 13 residues. The CDR3 DNA reads TGCAGTGCTAGTGGCGGGATAGGGTACGAGCAGTACTTC. Amino acid sequence: CSASGGIGYEQYF.

This clonotype came up many times. This chain uses TRBV24-1 with TRBJ1-2, with D perhaps TRBD1 (5 bases). Germline lookup yields CDR1 KGHDR and CDR2 SFDVKD. V lost 4 bases, J lost 0 bases, and 11 bases lay in between. This CDR3 region has 15 residues. The CDR3 bases are TGTGCCACCAGTGACCGCGACAGCCCTAACTATGGCTACACCTTC. Its translation is CATSDRDSPNYGYTF.

This clonotype has at least ten counts. The chain carries TRBV28 and TRBJ2-5; D is perhaps TRBD2 (6 bases). Per the germline V gene, CDR1 is MDHEN and CDR2 is SYDVKM. Trimming pared 3 bases from V and 6 bases from J, leaving 11 bases between. The CDR3 contains 13 residues. The CDR3 coding sequence is TGTGCCAGCAGTTTCGGGGGTTTACAGACCCAGTACTTC. Translating it yields CASSFGGLQTQYF.

With regard to this clonotype: The CDR3 does not end in the conserved phenylalanine or tryptophan, so this is likely a read error. It is unclear where the CDR3 begins or ends on the DNA, so no DNA is shown, and the CDR3 is as TCRdb lists it. This sequence joins TRBV6-1 and TRBJ1-2. Germline loops: CDR1 MNHNS, CDR2 SASEGT. With termini counted, the CDR3 has 13 amino acids. CDR3 residues: CASSEVTPYGYRV.

The table lists this clonotype with many counts. The rearrangement links TRBV6-1 to TRBJ2-4; D is perhaps TRBD1 or TRBD2 (5 bases each). The V gene's germline CDR1 is MNHNS and CDR2 SASEGT. Deletions cut 2 bases from V and 0 bases from J, with 23 bases between. This CDR3 region has 20 residues. CDR3 DNA sequence: TGTGCCAGCAGTGAACGGCCCCTGGGGGAGCTAACTCTAGCCAAAAACATTCAGTACTTC. Translation: CASSERPLGELTLAKNIQYF.

This clonotype was observed many times. The gene calls are TRBV6-2 or TRBV6-3 and TRBJ1-1, with a tentative D call TRBD1 (5 bases). Looked up from germline, CDR1 is MNHEY and CDR2 is SVGEGT. CDR3 length: 14 residues. V was cut by 3 bases and J by 3 bases, with 11 bases left in between. The CDR3, as DNA: TGTGCCAGCAGTTATTTGGGGCTACACACTGAAGCTTTCTTT. Translation: CASSYLGLHTEAFF.

This clonotype was picked up many times. The chain combines TRBV30 with TRBJ1-2; tentative D call: TRBD1 (5 bases). CDR1 is GTSNPN, CDR2 SVGIG, per germline (reference sequence). V was clipped by 5 bases and J by 7 bases, with 14 bases between them. The CDR3 consists of 12 residues. The CDR3 DNA is TGTGCCTGGTCAGGGCTTGTCTCTGGCTACACCTTC. This codes for CAWSGLVSGYTF.

This sequence joins TRBV18 and TRBJ1-2, with 8 nucleotides matching TRBD1. Trimming cost V 3 bases and J 4 bases; bases outside gene matches: 4. Germline V CDR1 and CDR2: KGHSH, LQKENI. The CDR3 sequence is 14 residues long. The chain's CDR3 is CASSPDRESYGYTF. For the CDR3, the DNA is TGTGCCAGCTCACCGGACAGGGAAAGCTATGGCTACACCTTC.

This clonotype was seen at least ten times. This chain uses TRBV6-1 with TRBJ2-7, with 8 bases fitting TRBD1. With 5 bases clipped from V and 3 bases from J, the junction kept 12 bases outside the gene matches. The CDR3 contains 16 residues. Germline V gene data show CDR1 as MNHNS and CDR2 as SASEGT. The CDR3 nucleotides are TGTGCCAGCAGTACCCAGCGCTACAGGGGGTTCTACGAGCAGTACTTC. This translates into CASSTQRYRGFYEQYF.

This clonotype was picked up many times. The genes are TRBV2 and TRBJ1-2, with D tentatively TRBD1 (6 bases). Between the trimmed V and J ends, which lost 6 bases and 11 bases, there was a span of 22 bases. The CDR3 is 14 residues long. CDR1 SNHLY and CDR2 FYNNEI come from the germline V gene. The CDR3, as DNA: TGTGCCAGCAGCGCGGACAGACCGCATGGGACGTACACCTTC. Translation: CASSADRPHGTYTF.

Ten or more counts support this clonotype. This chain connects TRBV7-6 to TRBJ1-6; TRBD1 aligns across 8 bases. The CDR3 spans 14 residues. Germline V gives CDR1 SGHVS, CDR2 FNYEAQ. The V gene end was trimmed by 4 bases and the J gene end by 10 bases; junction bases not matched to a gene: 6. CDR3 loop: CASSSGQDGSPLHF. The CDR3 DNA reads TGTGCCAGCAGCTCGGGACAGGACGGCTCACCCCTCCACTTT.

There are many counts of this clonotype. This chain links TRBV28 with TRBJ2-7, with a weak D call TRBD2 (7 bases). V was cut by 7 bases and J by 0 bases, with 16 bases left in between. Germline V gene sequence: CDR1 MDHEN, CDR2 SYDVKM. This CDR3 is built from 15 residues. The CDR3 spells CASIPRGPSSYEQYF. The CDR3 DNA reads as TGTGCCAGCATCCCGCGGGGGCCAAGCTCCTACGAGCAGTACTTC.

In the case of this clonotype: The conserved phenylalanine or tryptophan normally closing the CDR3 is absent here, so this likely arose from a read error. The chain is built from TRBV6-2 or TRBV6-3 and TRBJ2-5, with 8 bases identical to TRBD2. From germline, CDR1 is MNHEY and CDR2 SVGEGT. This CDR3 is built from 14 residues. V shed 8 bases and J 2 bases; nucleotides not matched to a gene: 7. The CDR3 is CASSSVAGQETQYV. The CDR3 DNA reads as TGTGCCAGCTCATCGGTAGCGGGACAAGAGACCCAGTACGTC.

This clonotype was recorded at least ten times. The chain uses TRBV5-1 and TRBJ2-5, with 12 bases fitting TRBD2. Germline loops: CDR1 SGHRS, CDR2 YFSETQ. V dropped 4 bases and J dropped 5; count of bases not matched to a gene: 9. This CDR3 has 16 residues. The CDR3 loop reads CASSPRLAGAFETQYF. For the CDR3, the DNA is TGCGCCAGCAGCCCTCGACTAGCGGGAGCGTTTGAGACCCAGTACTTC.

This clonotype was picked up many times. The chain combines TRBV6-2 or TRBV6-3 with TRBJ1-5, with 10 bases matching TRBD1. Germline V gene lookup returns CDR1 MNHEY and CDR2 SVGEGT. The CDR3 runs to 16 residues. The V gene end was trimmed by 6 bases and the J gene end by 7 bases; junction bases not matched to a gene: 12. CDR3 in DNA: TGTGCCAGCAGACCAGACAGGGGGCAAGGTTGGCAGCCCCAGCATTTT. The encoded protein is CASRPDRGQGWQPQHF.